These 32 T cell receptor beta chains were all obtained from the same sample, sequenced in a study of blood T cell repertoires in COVID-19. Data came from immunoSEQ multiplex PCR; TCRdb stores just in-frame clones and leaves some out. In the table there are around 300,000 clones, about 87% of which are singletons. Input material: PBMCs or T cells enriched from blood (not recorded which). The receptors here all came from a man aged 25 to 40 who had recovered from COVID-19.

This chain links TRBV10-1 with TRBJ2-2; TRBD1 might be the D (6 bases). V lost 7 bases and J lost 2, with 8 bases in between. There are 13 residues in the CDR3. Germline loops: CDR1 WNHNN, CDR2 SYGVQD (reference sequence). In DNA, the CDR3 is TGCGCCAGCATGGACAGTAACACCGGGGAGCTGTTTTTT. Translated, it gives CASMDSNTGELFF.

The chain has TRBV3-1 (or the pseudogene TRBV3-2) and TRBJ1-1, with TRBD1 as a possible D gene (5 bases). V was pared by 6 bases and J by 1 base, with 9 bases between. The CDR3 runs 13 residues. The germline V gene has CDR1 LGHDT and CDR2 YNNKEL (reference sequence). The CDR3 coding sequence is TGTGCCAGCAGTCCAGGGCCGAACACTGAAGCTTTCTTT. Its protein product is CASSPGPNTEAFF.

The rearrangement uses TRBV30 and TRBJ2-7; a possible D gene is TRBD2 (6 bases). Trimming took off 1 base at V and 4 bases at J, with 14 bases between the two ends. Germline CDR1 and CDR2: GTSNPN and SVGIG (reference sequence). The CDR3 has 14 amino acids. The CDR3 sequence: CAWSAVADTYEQYF. CDR3 DNA: TGTGCCTGGAGTGCGGTAGCGGACACTTACGAGCAGTACTTC.

The chain links TRBV9 to TRBJ1-5, with D possibly matching TRBD1 (6 bases). Germline V gene lookup returns CDR1 SGDLS and CDR2 YYNGEE. This CDR3 is 13 amino acids long. V dropped 2 bases and J dropped 7 bases, with 10 bases sitting between them. CDR3 sequence (DNA): TGTGCCAGCAGCGTCAGGGGAGGGCAGCCCCAGCATTTT. The encoded protein is CASSVRGGQPQHF. Combining the CDR3 with reference TRBV9 and TRBJ1-5 gives the whole variable domain DSGVTQTPKHLITATGQRVTLRCSPRSGDLSVYWYQQSLDQGLQFLIQYYNGEERAKGNILERFSAQQFPDLHSELNLSSLELGDSALYFCASSVRGGQPQHFGDGTRLSIL.

This chain links TRBV4-1 with TRBJ1-4, with D perhaps matching TRBD1 (5 bases). The CDR3 contains 15 residues. The germline V gene has CDR1 MGHRA and CDR2 YSYEKL. The V and J ends lost 0 bases and 4 bases respectively, with 9 bases between them. The CDR3 DNA reads TGCGCCAGCAGCCAAGATAGGGGCTTTAATGAAAAACTGTTTTTT. This translates into CASSQDRGFNEKLFF.

This chain links TRBV7-6 with TRBJ2-5; 7 nucleotides match TRBD2. The CDR3 sequence is 17 residues long. Trimming took 5 bases from V and 4 from J; bases not matched to a gene: 16. The V gene's germline CDR1 is SGHVS and CDR2 FNYEAQ. In DNA form, the CDR3 reads TGTGCCAGCAGCACCGTCGGCCTAGCGGAGCAACCAGAGACCCAGTACTTC. Amino acids: CASSTVGLAEQPETQYF.

In DNA, the CDR3 is TGTGCCAGCAGCTTAGGGACATACGAGCAGTACTTC. Its protein product is CASSLGTYEQYF. This sequence joins TRBV7-9 and TRBJ2-7; TRBD1 is a possible D gene (5 bases). V shed 1 base and J shed 4 bases, with 5 bases lying between them. There are 12 residues in the CDR3. Germline V gives CDR1 SEHNR, CDR2 FQNEAQ (reference sequence).

This clone was recorded a few times. The chain employs TRBV2 and TRBJ1-4, with D possibly TRBD1 on 6 matching bases. Per germline, CDR1 SNHLY and CDR2 FYNNEI. Deletions cut 4 bases from V and 7 bases from J, with 13 bases between. The CDR3 consists of 14 residues. CDR3 in amino acids: CASSVNREGEKLFF. The CDR3 DNA follows: TGTGCCAGCAGTGTAAACAGGGAGGGTGAAAAACTGTTTTTT.

This clone was recorded only once. The rearrangement uses TRBV27 and TRBJ2-3; TRBD1 aligns across 9 bases. Per germline, CDR1 MNHEY and CDR2 SMNVEV (reference sequence). This CDR3 is 16 amino acids long. The J segment lost 2 bases and the V segment lost 0 bases, leaving 3 bases of the junction unmatched. The CDR3 nucleotides read TGTGCCAGCAGTTTATCGACAGGGGGACACACAGATACGCAGTATTTT. This sequence encodes CASSLSTGGHTDTQYF.

The V call is TRBV6-5, the J call TRBJ2-1; 7 bases are a match to TRBD1. The CDR3 spans 15 residues. V gave up 6 bases and J gave up 6 bases; unmatched junction bases: 11. Per germline, CDR1 MNHEY and CDR2 SVGAGI. DNA for the CDR3: TGTGCCAGCAGACTTTCGACAGGGAAAGTCAATGAGCAGTTCTTC. Protein sequence: CASRLSTGKVNEQFF.

The chain combines TRBV6-5 with TRBJ1-2; D gene uncertain. The CDR3 is 13 residues long. Germline CDR1 and CDR2: MNHEY and SVGAGI. Trimming left V 5 bases short and J 6 bases short, with 13 bases between. The CDR3 bases are TGTGCCAGCAGTCCCCAGTTTTTGGATGGCTACACCTTC. Its protein is CASSPQFLDGYTF.

This sequence joins TRBV9 and TRBJ2-3; 7 nucleotides agree with TRBD1. CDR1 is SGDLS and CDR2 is YYNGEE in the germline V gene. Germline trimming cut 0 bases from V and 6 bases from J; bases unmatched to any gene: 10. There are 16 residues in the CDR3. DNA of the CDR3: TGTGCCAGCAGCGTAGCTACGAGACAGGGTCGGGATACGCAGTATTTT. Its protein is CASSVATRQGRDTQYF.

This CDR3 reads CASSRGTSGDTGELFF. The CDR3 DNA follows: TGTGCCAGCAGCCGAGGGACTAGCGGGGACACCGGGGAGCTGTTTTTT. The rearrangement joins TRBV7-9 to TRBJ2-2; TRBD2 matches at 13 bases. V gave up 5 bases and J gave up 3 bases; unmatched junction bases: 3. Germline V gives CDR1 SEHNR, CDR2 FQNEAQ (reference sequence). This CDR3 comprises 16 residues. The full variable domain, its missing parts supplied by reference TRBV7-9 and TRBJ2-2, is DTGVSQNPRHKITKRGQNVTFRCDPISEHNRLYWYRQTLGQGPEFLTYFQNEAQLEKSRLLSDRFSAERPKGSFSTLEIQRTEQGDSAMYLCASSRGTSGDTGELFFGEGSRLTVL.

The V gene is TRBV6-4, the J gene TRBJ1-4, with a possible D match to TRBD1 (6 bases). Trimming left V 3 bases short and J 8 bases short, with 13 bases between. The CDR3 consists of 14 residues. Germline values: CDR1 MRHNA, CDR2 SNTAGT. Here the CDR3 DNA reads TGTGCCAGCAGTGAAGGGGGTCATGGAGAAAAACTGTTTTTT. Its translation: CASSEGGHGEKLFF.

The DNA of the CDR3 is TGTGCCAGCAGCGCGGGGCGGTCTGAAGCTTTCTTT. Translated: CASSAGRSEAFF. This chain links TRBV3-1 (or the pseudogene TRBV3-2) with TRBJ1-1; D might be TRBD1 (5 bases). Germline-derived CDR1 and CDR2 are LGHDT and YNNKEL (reference sequence). V gave up 5 bases and J gave up 6 bases, with 10 bases separating them. The CDR3 is 12 residues long.

The rearrangement links TRBV5-6 to TRBJ1-5; 10 positions agree with TRBD1. Trimming at V came to 1 base and at J to 2 bases, leaving 12 bases not matched to a gene. CDR3 size: 19 residues. Looked up from germline, CDR1 is SGHDT and CDR2 is YYEEEE. In nucleotides, the CDR3 is TGTGCCAGCAGCTTGTTCGGACAGGGGGTGAGGCTGGGCAATCAGCCCCAGCATTTT. Amino acid sequence: CASSLFGQGVRLGNQPQHF.

The chain couples TRBV24-1 to TRBJ2-4, with TRBD1 matching over 9 bases. Germline V gene sequence: CDR1 KGHDR, CDR2 SFDVKD. The CDR3 runs 16 residues. V gave up 2 bases and J gave up 8 bases; unmatched junction bases: 9. CDR3 amino acids: CATSDSATGTGYIQYF. Written as DNA, the CDR3 is TGTGCCACCAGTGATTCCGCTACGGGGACAGGGTACATTCAGTACTTC.

V usage is TRBV7-2 and J usage is TRBJ2-7; D perhaps matches TRBD1 (5 bases). Germline CDR1 reads SGHTA; CDR2 reads FQGNSA. This CDR3 is built from 12 residues. The V end was cut by 6 bases, the J end by 2 bases, with 8 bases between. CDR3 nucleotide sequence: TGTGCCAGCAGACGGACACCCTACGAGCAGTACTTC. Protein: CASRRTPYEQYF. Variable domain in full (rest from reference TRBV7-2 and TRBJ2-7): GAGVSQSPSNKVTEKGKDVELRCDPISGHTALYWYRQSLGQGLEFLIYFQGNSAPDKSGLPSDRFSAERTGGSVSTLTIQRTQQEDSAVYLCASRRTPYEQYFGPGTRLTVT.

J is TRBJ1-2 and V is TRBV11-2; a possible D gene is TRBD1 (6 bases). This CDR3 spans 16 amino acids. The germline CDR1 and CDR2 sequences are SGHAT and FQNNGV. V was shortened by 3 bases and J by 5 bases, with 19 bases between the two germline ends. The CDR3 spells CASSFLGGARTYGYTF. In DNA form, the CDR3 reads TGTGCCAGCAGCTTCTTGGGGGGGGCCAGGACATATGGCTACACCTTC.

The gene calls are TRBV3-1 (or the pseudogene TRBV3-2) and TRBJ1-2; 8 nucleotides agree with TRBD1. Germline V gene sequence: CDR1 LGHDT, CDR2 YNNKEL (reference sequence). After removal of 0 bases from V and 4 bases from J, the junction contained 4 bases not matched to a gene. The CDR3 has 15 residues. The CDR3 region is CASSQESRGLYGYTF. CDR3 nucleotide sequence: TGTGCCAGCAGCCAAGAAAGCAGGGGGCTCTATGGCTACACCTTC.

The rearrangement joins TRBV12-5 to TRBJ2-1; TRBD2 might be the D (5 bases). The CDR3 sequence is 13 residues long. Germline V CDR1 and CDR2: LGHNT, FRNRAP. The germline V and J ends were trimmed by 1 base and 6 bases, with 7 bases remaining between them. CDR3 in DNA: TGTGCTAGTGGTTTGGCCGGGATCAATGAGCAGTTCTTC. Residues: CASGLAGINEQFF.

A single count supports this clone. The chain is built from TRBV18 and TRBJ2-7; no reliable D call. The CDR3 totals 13 residues. Per germline, CDR1 KGHSH and CDR2 LQKENI. Between the trimmed V and J ends, which lost 2 bases and 5 bases, there was a span of 10 bases. CDR3 DNA sequence: TGTGCCAGCTCACCATCAGGTACCCACGAGCAGTACTTC. This codes for CASSPSGTHEQYF.

The J gene is TRBJ2-1, the V gene TRBV6-4; TRBD2 matches 11 bases. The germline gives CDR1 MRHNA, CDR2 SNTAGT. The CDR3 loop spans 15 amino acids. Trimming at V came to 6 bases and at J to 6 bases, leaving 7 bases not matched to a gene. The CDR3 DNA reads as TGTGCCAGCAGCGAACTAGCGGGGGCGACCAATGAGCAGTTCTTC. This translates into CASSELAGATNEQFF.

The rearrangement joins TRBV4-1 to TRBJ2-7, with TRBD1 matching 7 bases. With V trimmed by 4 bases and J by 0 bases, 9 bases remained unmatched. Germline loops: CDR1 MGHRA, CDR2 YSYEKL. The CDR3 loop spans 16 amino acids. CDR3 nucleotides: TGCGCCAGCAGCCGAAACCGGGACAGCAGCTCCTACGAGCAGTACTTC. Translating it yields CASSRNRDSSSYEQYF.

The genes are TRBV6-1 and TRBJ2-3; D is perhaps TRBD1 (5 bases). Trimming cost V 2 bases and J 0 bases, with 12 bases left between them. Germline V gene lookup returns CDR1 MNHNS and CDR2 SASEGT. The CDR3 has 16 residues. CDR3 nucleotide sequence: TGTGCCAGCAGTGAAAGGCGCAGGGTGAGCACAGATACGCAGTATTTT. Translating gives CASSERRRVSTDTQYF.

The chain couples TRBV5-6 to TRBJ1-2, with D hard to call. V was cut by 3 bases and J by 7 bases, with 13 bases left in between. Germline V gives CDR1 SGHDT, CDR2 YYEEEE. CDR3 length: 13 amino acids. In DNA, the CDR3 is TGTGCCAGCAGCTCACCTCAAGCGGTTGGCTACACCTTC. As protein: CASSSPQAVGYTF. Variable domain in full (rest from reference TRBV5-6 and TRBJ1-2): DAGVTQSPTHLIKTRGQQVTLRCSPKSGHDTVSWYQQALGQGPQFIFQYYEEEERQRGNFPDRFSGHQFPNYSSELNVNALLLGDSALYLCASSSPQAVGYTFGSGTRLTVV.

This clone was observed a handful of times. The rearrangement links TRBV9 to TRBJ2-1; 8 bases fit TRBD2. V dropped 4 bases and J dropped 5; count of bases not matched to a gene: 8. Germline CDR1 and CDR2: SGDLS and YYNGEE. The CDR3 runs 15 residues. The CDR3 reads CASSPGAGGHNEQFF. The CDR3 bases are TGTGCCAGCAGCCCGGGGGCGGGGGGCCACAATGAGCAGTTCTTC.

This clone has just one count. CDR3 in DNA: TGTGCCAGCAGCCAAGGACGGGGGGTGTACTTC. Translation gives CASSQGRGVYF. The J gene is TRBJ2-7, the V gene TRBV3-1 (or the pseudogene TRBV3-2), with 7 bases matching TRBD2. Per germline, CDR1 LGHDT and CDR2 YNNKEL (reference sequence). Trimming at V came to 1 base and at J to 12 bases, leaving 3 bases not matched to a gene. The CDR3 is 11 amino acids.

The gene calls are TRBV5-1 and TRBJ1-2, with D hard to call. V lost 4 bases to trimming and J lost 4 bases, with 14 bases between them. This CDR3 region has 14 residues. Germline CDR1 reads SGHRS; CDR2 reads YFSETQ. This CDR3 reads CASSPGEGGYGYTF. In nucleotides, the CDR3 is TGCGCCAGCAGCCCCGGGGAGGGAGGCTATGGCTACACCTTC.

This clone is a singleton in its sample. V usage is TRBV15 and J usage is TRBJ1-1, with unresolved D. V gave up 5 bases and J gave up 6 bases, with 16 bases separating them. The CDR3 covers 14 residues. Germline V gene sequence: CDR1 LNHNV, CDR2 YYDKDF (reference sequence). The CDR3 bases are TGTGCCACCAGCGGAGGACCGGGTAGCGCTGAAGCTTTCTTT. Protein product: CATSGGPGSAEAFF.

This clone was seen just once. The chain has TRBV12-3 or TRBV12-4 and TRBJ1-2; D ambiguous. Trimming left V 4 bases short and J 7 bases short, with 13 bases between. The CDR3 runs to 13 residues. The CDR3 DNA is TGTGCCAGCAGTTCCGGCAGGCACTCTGGCTACACCTTC. This codes for CASSSGRHSGYTF.

This clone came up a few times. This chain links TRBV7-7 with TRBJ2-1; 7 bases align to TRBD1. The CDR3 runs to 15 residues. CDR1 is SSHAT, CDR2 FNYEAQ, per germline (reference sequence). The V gene end was trimmed by 3 bases and the J gene end by 6 bases; junction bases not matched to a gene: 8. Written as DNA, the CDR3 is TGTGCCAGCAGCTTTTCGGTGGCAGGGGGCAATGAGCAGTTCTTC. As protein: CASSFSVAGGNEQFF.